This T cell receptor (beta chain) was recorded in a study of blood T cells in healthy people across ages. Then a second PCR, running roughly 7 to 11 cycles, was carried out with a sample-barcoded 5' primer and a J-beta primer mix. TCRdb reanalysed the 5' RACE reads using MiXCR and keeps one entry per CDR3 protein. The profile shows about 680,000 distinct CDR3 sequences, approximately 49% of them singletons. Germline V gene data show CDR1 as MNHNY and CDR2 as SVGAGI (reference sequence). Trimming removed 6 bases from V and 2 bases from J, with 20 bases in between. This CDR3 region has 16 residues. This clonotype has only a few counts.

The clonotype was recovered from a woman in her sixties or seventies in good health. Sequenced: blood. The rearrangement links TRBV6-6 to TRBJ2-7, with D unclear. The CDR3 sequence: CASSTHYRQWAYEQYF. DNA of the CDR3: TGTGCCAGCAGCACCCACTACCGACAATGGGCCTACGAGCAGTACTTC.